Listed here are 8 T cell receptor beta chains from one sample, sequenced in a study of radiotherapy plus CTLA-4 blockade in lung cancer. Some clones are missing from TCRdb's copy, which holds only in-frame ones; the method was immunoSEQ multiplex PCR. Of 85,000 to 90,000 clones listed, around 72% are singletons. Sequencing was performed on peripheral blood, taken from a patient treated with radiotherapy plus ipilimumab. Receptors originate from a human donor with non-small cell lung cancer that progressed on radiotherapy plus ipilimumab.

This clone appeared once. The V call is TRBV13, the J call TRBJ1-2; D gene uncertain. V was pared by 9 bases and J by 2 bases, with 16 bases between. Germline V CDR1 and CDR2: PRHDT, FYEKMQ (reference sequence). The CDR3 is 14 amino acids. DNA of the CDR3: TGTGCCAGTGCGAGTGGGGATGGAAACTATGGCTACACCTTC. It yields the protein CASASGDGNYGYTF.

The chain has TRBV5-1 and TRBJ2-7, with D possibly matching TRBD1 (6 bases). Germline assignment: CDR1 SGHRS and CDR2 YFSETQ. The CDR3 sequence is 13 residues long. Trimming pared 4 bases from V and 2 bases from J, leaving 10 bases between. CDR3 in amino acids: CASSIWTAYEQYF. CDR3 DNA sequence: TGCGCCAGCAGCATTTGGACAGCCTACGAGCAGTACTTC.

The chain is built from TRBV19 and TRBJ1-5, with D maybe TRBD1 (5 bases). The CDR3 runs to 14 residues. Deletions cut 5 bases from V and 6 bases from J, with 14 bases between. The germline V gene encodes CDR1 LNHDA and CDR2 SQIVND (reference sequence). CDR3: CASSSTGGGQPQHF. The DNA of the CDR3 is TGTGCCAGTAGTTCCACTGGGGGAGGTCAGCCCCAGCATTTT.

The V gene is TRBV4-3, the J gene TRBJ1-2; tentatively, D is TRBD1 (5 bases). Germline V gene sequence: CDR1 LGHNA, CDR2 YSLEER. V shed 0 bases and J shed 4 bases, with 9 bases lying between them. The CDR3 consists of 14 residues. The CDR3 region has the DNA TGCGCCAGCAGCCAAGATTTCGGGGGCTATGGCTACACCTTC. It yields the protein CASSQDFGGYGYTF.

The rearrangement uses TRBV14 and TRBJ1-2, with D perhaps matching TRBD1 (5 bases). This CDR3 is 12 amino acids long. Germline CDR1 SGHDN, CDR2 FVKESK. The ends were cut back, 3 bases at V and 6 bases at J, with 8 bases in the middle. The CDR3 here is CASSQGRNGYTF. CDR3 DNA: TGTGCCAGCAGCCAGGGACGGAATGGCTACACCTTC.

The CDR3: CASSLSRANEQFF. The CDR3 nucleotides read TGCGCCAGCAGCTTATCCAGGGCCAATGAGCAGTTCTTC. The chain uses TRBV5-1 and TRBJ2-1; D might be TRBD1 (5 bases). The V gene's germline CDR1 is SGHRS and CDR2 YFSETQ. V was pared by 2 bases and J by 6 bases, with 9 bases between. The CDR3 has 13 amino acids.

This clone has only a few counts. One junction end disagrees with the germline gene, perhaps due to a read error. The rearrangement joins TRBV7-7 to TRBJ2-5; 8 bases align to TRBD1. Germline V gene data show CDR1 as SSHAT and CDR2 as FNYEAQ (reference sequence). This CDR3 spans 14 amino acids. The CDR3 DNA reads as TGTGCTAGCAGCCAGACAGGGGAGGTACAGACCCAGTACTTC. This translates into CASSQTGEVQTQYF.

CDR3 residues: CASSQEHRNTEAFF. The CDR3, as DNA: TGCGCCAGCAGCCAAGAACACAGGAACACTGAAGCTTTCTTT. The gene calls are TRBV4-1 and TRBJ1-1; D remains unclear. The length of the CDR3 is 14 residues. V lost 0 bases and J 1 base, leaving 6 bases between the germline ends. From germline, CDR1 is MGHRA and CDR2 YSYEKL.